This T cell receptor (beta chain) stems from a study of cytotoxic CD8 clonotypes in ibrutinib-treated CLL (dated by TCRdb to about 2021). Background on the whole study: The cohort included about 15 treatment-naive and 11 relapsed/refractory patients; roughly 17 were IGHV unmutated. Responses were partial in 24 patients and complete in 2; after median around 68 months follow-up, about 14 stayed in remission and 12 progressed. Response samples were taken after a median of around 13 months on treatment, ranging from about 6 to 40 months. On average, each sample had a few hundred thousand productive templates and tens of thousands of productive rearrangements. Of the approximately 90 participants in the trial, approximately 26 had longitudinal samples available. Cryopreserved peripheral blood mononuclear cells were collected at three points: before therapy, at response, and at either sustained remission or disease progression. Every remission and progressive disease sample was obtained while ibrutinib was still being received by the patients. The investigation overall reported the following: Public clonotypes were rare and either shrank or stayed stable during treatment, and the rise in clonality at ibrutinib response reflected expansion of private clonotypes. At ibrutinib response clonality went up, during sustained remission it held steady, and at progression it dropped back toward baseline. Baseline clonality exceeded that of age-matched healthy donors and correlated strongly with circulating CD8+ T-cell counts. Lymph node repertoires were not examined, and the timing of sampling was not matched between patients in sustained remission and those whose disease progressed.

The intended sense of this specimen's time point label: roughly 2 years on ibrutinib. Approximately 2 micrograms of genomic DNA were extracted from cryopreserved PBMCs for TCR beta library preparation. High-throughput TCR beta sequencing was performed on longitudinal blood samples from CLL patients receiving ibrutinib monotherapy. The patients took part in an open-label, single-center phase 2 trial of ibrutinib monotherapy. This clone showed up just once. Its antigen target is currently unknown. No much larger clonotype is one base removed from it; base qualities were not supplied. The goal of deep resolution MiSeq sequencing was a depth between 1 in 1 million and 1 in 200,000 T cells, and coverage averaged 10x per clonotype. The immunoSEQ hsTCRB Kit was used to generate TCR beta libraries. As for the original processing: ImmunoSEQ Data Assistant and ImmunoSEQ Analyzer were used for data analysis, and V, D and J genes were assigned according to IMGT definitions. Clonality, which ranges from 0 to 1, was calculated by subtracting the normalized Shannon entropy of productive rearrangement frequencies from one. Only overrepresented clonotypes making up at least 0.05% of each patient's repertoire were included in the public clonotype analysis. More than ten repertoires from age-matched healthy donors, obtained from immuneACCESS, served as clonality controls. In TCRdb, the immuneACCESS table is reduced to in-frame sequences with V and J assigned. These tables do not hold every clone; where another copy was compared, an unresolved V gene accounts for under half, and the others remain unexplained. D and trimming come from the DNA, and the V and J calls and clone size come from that table. This sample gives 140,000 to 150,000 clones in total; 76% of them show up just once. The ten largest clones capture roughly 4.7% of the sample.

The CDR3 runs 14 amino acids, cysteine and phenylalanine included. The read is trimmed to its CDR3 DNA, 42 bases read in frame from base 1. CDR1 and CDR2 were assigned from the germline V gene (reference sequence) as SGHNT and YYREEE. V loses 4 bases, J loses 0 bases, and the germline ends lie 10 bases apart. The starting material was PBMCs, obtained after 24 months of ibrutinib treatment. The chain was built from TRBV5-4 and TRBJ1-1; TRBD1 is a possible D gene, resting on 5 matching bases. The receptor was isolated from a human donor with chronic lymphocytic leukemia. The nucleotides read TGTGCCAGCAGCCCCGGGACGCTGAACACTGAAGCTTTCTTT. Its amino acids are CASSPGTLNTEAFF.